Below are 26 T cell receptor beta chains sequenced from a single sample in a study of identical twins. TCRdb itself ran the 5' RACE reads through MiXCR, one entry per CDR3 protein. The sample contains under 400,000 distinct CDR3 sequences, roughly 10% of which appear only once. The sample comprised naive T cells sorted from blood. The receptors here all came from a woman aged 45-65 years in good health.

This clonotype was observed at least ten times. J is TRBJ1-3 and V is TRBV20-1; D is possibly TRBD1 (6 bases). Trimming left V 1 base short and J 4 bases short, with 11 bases between. Germline CDR1 reads DFQATT; CDR2 reads SNEGSKA (reference sequence). CDR3 size: 14 residues. CDR3 in DNA: TGCAGTGCTAGAGGGGGGGCGGACGGAAACACCATATATTTT. Translation gives CSARGGADGNTIYF.

The sample holds a few counts of this clonotype. V gene TRBV3-1 combines with J gene TRBJ2-7; TRBD2 is a possible D gene (6 bases). The length of the CDR3 is 13 residues. V lost 8 bases and J 2 bases, leaving 13 bases between the germline ends. The germline V gene encodes CDR1 LGHDT and CDR2 YNNKEL (reference sequence). The CDR3 nucleotides read TGTGCCAGCGCCCCGGCGGGAACCTACGAGCAGTACTTC. As protein: CASAPAGTYEQYF.

This clonotype came up many times. The chain combines TRBV15 with TRBJ1-4; no firm D call. V lost 0 bases and J 8 bases, leaving 13 bases between the germline ends. Germline V CDR1 and CDR2: LNHNV, YYDKDF (reference sequence). The CDR3 is made up of 15 amino acids. The CDR3 sequence: CATSRDRRSWEKLFF. The CDR3 bases are TGTGCCACCAGCAGAGATCGAAGGTCTTGGGAAAAACTGTTTTTT.

This clonotype showed up many times. This chain joins TRBV20-1 and TRBJ1-4; no definite D call. There are 12 residues in the CDR3. Germline CDR1 DFQATT, CDR2 SNEGSKA (reference sequence). V was trimmed by 5 bases and J by 5 bases, leaving 9 bases between them. The CDR3 DNA sequence: TGCAGTGCTCCGGGTCCGAATGAAAAACTGTTTTTT. Its translation is CSAPGPNEKLFF.

This clonotype was detected only a few times. The chain combines TRBV5-1 with TRBJ2-2; D remains unclear. This CDR3 contains 14 residues. V dropped 0 bases and J dropped 5 bases, with 8 bases sitting between them. Germline V lookup: CDR1 SGHRS, CDR2 YFSETQ. CDR3 residues: CASSLDSPTGELFF. The CDR3 DNA sequence: TGCGCCAGCAGCTTGGACAGCCCTACCGGGGAGCTGTTTTTT.

This clonotype has a single count. The V gene is TRBV12-3 or TRBV12-4, the J gene TRBJ1-4, with unresolved D. Trimming removed 1 base at V and 3 bases at J, with 9 bases between. The CDR3 covers 15 residues. The CDR3 nucleotides read TGTGCCAGCAGTTTAGGAGGGTCGGCTAATGAAAAACTGTTTTTT. The encoded protein is CASSLGGSANEKLFF.

The chain carries TRBV9 and TRBJ2-1; 8 bases are shared with TRBD2. Trimming took 4 bases from V and 4 from J; bases not matched to a gene: 10. Germline CDR1 SGDLS, CDR2 YYNGEE. The CDR3 is 16 amino acids. The DNA of the CDR3 is TGTGCCAGCAGCCTAGTGGGGACTAGGGGGTACAATGAGCAGTTCTTC. The encoded protein is CASSLVGTRGYNEQFF. Together with reference TRBV9 and TRBJ2-1, the CDR3 gives the full variable domain: DSGVTQTPKHLITATGQRVTLRCSPRSGDLSVYWYQQSLDQGLQFLIQYYNGEERAKGNILERFSAQQFPDLHSELNLSSLELGDSALYFCASSLVGTRGYNEQFFGPGTRLTVL.

This clonotype was found a few times. The V gene is TRBV7-2, the J gene TRBJ2-3, with a tentative D call TRBD1 (5 bases). The CDR3 extends over 14 amino acids. Looked up from germline, CDR1 is SGHTA and CDR2 is FQGNSA. The V and J ends lost 3 bases and 7 bases respectively, with 14 bases between them. The DNA of the CDR3 is TGTGCCAGCAGCTTCCTAGGGGCCCTCTATACGCAGTATTTT. Its protein is CASSFLGALYTQYF.

This clonotype came up many times. The rearrangement uses TRBV12-3 or TRBV12-4 and TRBJ1-1; D is ambiguous. V lost 1 base and J lost 7, with 10 bases in between. CDR3 size: 13 residues. CDR3 DNA: TGTGCCAGCAGTTTAGAGGGATACAGTGAAGCTTTCTTT. This encodes CASSLEGYSEAFF.

This clonotype came up a few times. This CDR3 reads CSARDSRQGLTGELFF. The CDR3 DNA follows: TGCAGTGCTAGAGATTCACGACAGGGCCTCACCGGGGAGCTGTTTTTT. V is TRBV20-1 and J is TRBJ2-2; 7 bases fit TRBD1. The CDR3 is 16 amino acids. V lost 0 bases, J lost 4 bases, and 8 bases stayed unmatched. Germline CDR1 is DFQATT and CDR2 is SNEGSKA (reference sequence).

This clonotype came up many times. This chain joins TRBV20-1 and TRBJ2-1, with D perhaps TRBD2 (5 bases). With 6 bases removed from V and 6 bases from J, the gap between germline ends came to 12 bases. CDR1 and CDR2 from the germline V gene are DFQATT and SNEGSKA (reference sequence). The CDR3 contains 12 residues. The CDR3 spells CSAILASNEQFF. In DNA form, the CDR3 reads TGCAGTGCAATTCTAGCCAGCAATGAGCAGTTCTTC.

The V and J genes are TRBV2 and TRBJ1-5; 7 positions agree with TRBD1. The CDR3 has 15 amino acids. Germline trimming cut 7 bases from V and 7 bases from J; bases unmatched to any gene: 13. CDR1 and CDR2 from the germline V gene are SNHLY and FYNNEI. The CDR3 coding sequence is TGTGCCAGCACCGAAGGGTTACAGGGGTTGCAGCCCCAGCATTTT. This gives the protein CASTEGLQGLQPQHF.

The rearrangement links TRBV5-5 to TRBJ2-6; D remains ambiguous. The CDR3 covers 17 residues. Germline V gene data show CDR1 as SGHKS and CDR2 as YYEKEE (reference sequence). V lost 0 bases, J lost 3 bases, and 13 bases lay in between. This CDR3 reads CASSLVGSGLGANVLTF. CDR3 nucleotides: TGTGCCAGCAGCTTGGTGGGATCCGGGCTTGGGGCCAACGTCCTGACTTTC.

This clonotype was seen many times. This chain links TRBV6-5 with TRBJ1-2; 9 positions agree with TRBD1. The CDR3 runs to 16 residues. Trimming removed 4 bases from V and 2 bases from J; junction bases left unmatched: 8. Per germline, CDR1 MNHEY and CDR2 SVGAGI. The CDR3 reads CASSSTGTGKNYGYTF. The CDR3 DNA reads TGTGCCAGCAGTTCGACCGGGACAGGGAAGAACTATGGCTACACCTTC.

This clonotype was seen only a few times. The rearrangement uses TRBV7-6 and TRBJ2-1; D is unclear. V dropped 1 base and J dropped 0 bases, with 10 bases sitting between them. Germline V gene sequence: CDR1 SGHVS, CDR2 FNYEAQ. The CDR3 sequence is 16 residues long. Here the CDR3 DNA reads TGTGCCAGCAGCTTAGATGCAGTCCCCTCCTACAATGAGCAGTTCTTC. It codes for CASSLDAVPSYNEQFF.

A few counts support this clonotype. The chain recombines TRBV5-1 with TRBJ2-5; D might be TRBD2 (5 bases). In germline, CDR1 is SGHRS, CDR2 YFSETQ. V gave up 1 base and J gave up 2 bases, with 6 bases separating them. The CDR3 covers 13 residues. CDR3 nucleotide sequence: TGCGCCAGCAGCTTGCGGGATCAAGAGACCCAGTACTTC. Its translation: CASSLRDQETQYF.

This rearrangement joins TRBV20-1 to TRBJ1-5, with TRBD1 matching over 10 bases. CDR3 size: 13 residues. With V trimmed by 1 base and J by 6 bases, 0 bases remained unmatched. Germline V gives CDR1 DFQATT, CDR2 SNEGSKA (reference sequence). The CDR3 DNA sequence: TGCAGTGCTAGAGGACAGGGGGCTCAGCCCCAGCATTTT. Its translation is CSARGQGAQPQHF.

The rearrangement links TRBV6-5 to TRBJ2-3; no firm D call. V lost 2 bases to trimming and J lost 3 bases, with 6 bases between them. The CDR3 loop spans 13 amino acids. The V gene's germline CDR1 is MNHEY and CDR2 SVGAGI. For the CDR3, the DNA is TGTGCCAGCAGTTACGCGCGTACAGATACGCAGTATTTT. This translates into CASSYARTDTQYF.

The J gene is TRBJ2-1, the V gene TRBV5-6; TRBD2 aligns across 14 bases. CDR3 length equals 17 residues. Trimming cost V 3 bases and J 8 bases; bases outside gene matches: 10. Germline CDR1 and CDR2: SGHDT and YYEEEE. CDR3 loop: CASSSGLAGDLLDEQFF. The DNA of the CDR3 is TGTGCCAGCAGCTCGGGACTAGCGGGAGATTTATTGGATGAGCAGTTCTTC.

This clonotype was observed many times. The rearrangement joins TRBV7-9 to TRBJ2-5, with D perhaps matching TRBD1 (6 bases). Germline V gives CDR1 SEHNR, CDR2 FQNEAQ (reference sequence). The V and J ends lost 4 bases and 0 bases respectively, with 9 bases between them. This CDR3 is 14 amino acids long. CDR3 region: CASSWDIHQETQYF. For the CDR3, the DNA is TGTGCCAGCAGCTGGGACATCCACCAAGAGACCCAGTACTTC.

The genes are TRBV9 and TRBJ2-2, with a possible D match to TRBD2 (6 bases). Trimming shortened V by 5 bases and J by 3 bases, and 17 bases separated the two germline ends. Looked up from germline, CDR1 is SGDLS and CDR2 is YYNGEE. The CDR3 covers 16 residues. The CDR3 nucleotides are TGTGCCAGCAGAGACCCGAGGGAGGCGGACACCGGGGAGCTGTTTTTT. Encoded protein: CASRDPREADTGELFF.

The chain is built from TRBV5-1 and TRBJ2-1, with 9 bases fitting TRBD2. The V segment lost 4 bases and the J segment 5 bases; nucleotides outside the gene matches: 7. The CDR3 is made up of 15 amino acids. Germline V gene data show CDR1 as SGHRS and CDR2 as YFSETQ. The CDR3 sequence: CASSQLAGVDNEQFF. The CDR3 DNA is TGCGCCAGCAGCCAGTTAGCGGGAGTCGACAATGAGCAGTTCTTC.

This clonotype was seen many times. The V gene is TRBV29-1, the J gene TRBJ2-1, with D perhaps TRBD2 (7 bases). CDR3 length equals 14 residues. Germline V CDR1 and CDR2: SQVTM, ANQGSEA. Trimming shortened V by 7 bases and J by 5 bases, and 18 bases separated the two germline ends. CDR3: CSGGGGQTNNEQFF. CDR3 DNA: TGCAGCGGTGGGGGGGGGCAGACCAACAATGAGCAGTTCTTC.

This clonotype has only a few counts. The genes are TRBV5-1 and TRBJ2-7; D is perhaps TRBD1 or TRBD2 (6 bases each). The germline V gene encodes CDR1 SGHRS and CDR2 YFSETQ. V was clipped by 4 bases and J by 9 bases, with 11 bases between them. This CDR3 is built from 11 residues. The CDR3 region has the DNA TGCGCCAGCAGCCCCGGGGGCGGGCAGTACTTC. The encoded protein is CASSPGGGQYF.

This clonotype has a count of ten or more. The chain has TRBV7-9 and TRBJ1-5, with D perhaps matching TRBD1 (6 bases). The length of the CDR3 is 13 residues. V lost 5 bases and J lost 7, with 12 bases in between. Germline V gene data show CDR1 as SEHNR and CDR2 as FQNEAQ (reference sequence). In DNA, the CDR3 is TGTGCCAGCAGCCCGGACCAGGGGCAGCCCCAGCATTTT. It is translated as CASSPDQGQPQHF.

This clonotype was observed at least ten times. The gene calls are TRBV28 and TRBJ2-5; D is possibly TRBD2 (7 bases). The germline V gene encodes CDR1 MDHEN and CDR2 SYDVKM. Trimming removed 4 bases from V and 4 bases from J, with 13 bases in between. The CDR3 is 14 residues long. Here the CDR3 DNA reads TGTGCCAGCAGTTCCCTGGGAGGGGGAGAGACCCAGTACTTC. It is translated as CASSSLGGGETQYF.